The 5 T cell receptor beta chains below all came from one sample that was sequenced in a study of shared clonotypes between healthy human individuals. TCRdb's copy holds only in-frame clones and misses some; the assay was immunoSEQ multiplex PCR. The profile covers roughly 2,300,000 clones, with about nine tenths appearing a single time and around 0.35% taken by the ten largest. Sequencing was carried out using naive CD4+ T cells from PBMCs. Specified subset: CD45RA+ positively selected. The receptors originated from a man in his late teens or twenties in good health. Some clones in this sample may be carry-over from other donors' samples.

Remarks on this clone: The same CDR3 arises from other DNA sequences in this sample as well. The chain has TRBV5-4 and TRBJ2-7; D ambiguous. Germline V CDR1 and CDR2: SGHNT, YYREEE (reference sequence). Trimming cost V 0 bases and J 0 bases, with 4 bases left between them. CDR3 length: 13 residues. The CDR3 loop is CASSLGSSYEQYF. DNA of the CDR3: TGTGCCAGCAGCTTGGGTTCCTCCTACGAGCAGTACTTC.

V usage is TRBV6-5 and J usage is TRBJ2-1, with D possibly matching TRBD2 (6 bases). Germline V lookup: CDR1 MNHEY, CDR2 SVGAGI. The CDR3 loop spans 16 amino acids. Trimming took off 2 bases at V and 3 bases at J, with 14 bases between the two ends. The CDR3 is CASSYLRGGIYNEQFF. CDR3 DNA: TGTGCCAGCAGTTACCTCCGGGGAGGTATCTACAATGAGCAGTTCTTC.

The chain has TRBV4-1 and TRBJ2-7; TRBD1 might be the D (6 bases). V dropped 0 bases and J dropped 2 bases, with 17 bases sitting between them. CDR1 MGHRA and CDR2 YSYEKL come from the germline V gene. The CDR3 length is 17 residues. CDR3 sequence (DNA): TGCGCCAGCAGCCAAGAATTGTCGACAGGCCTGACCTACGAGCAGTACTTC. Translated: CASSQELSTGLTYEQYF.

The rearrangement links TRBV6-1 to TRBJ1-1; no clear D. V was shortened by 0 bases and J by 12 bases, with 11 bases between the two germline ends. CDR3 size: 12 residues. Germline CDR1 and CDR2: MNHNS and SASEGT. The CDR3 DNA reads TGTGCCAGCAGTGAAGCGGCGGCCAAGTCTTTCTTT. Translating gives CASSEAAAKSFF.

This chain joins TRBV7-3 and TRBJ2-3; a possible D gene is TRBD1 (6 bases). Germline CDR1 and CDR2: SGHTA and FQGTGA. Trimming took off 6 bases at V and 2 bases at J, with 15 bases between the two ends. The CDR3 consists of 15 residues. Here the CDR3 DNA reads TGTGCCAGCAGTTTACAGGGTGGAGACACAGATACGCAGTATTTT. This encodes CASSLQGGDTDTQYF.